This T cell receptor beta chain was sequenced for a study of blood T cells in healthy people across ages. Study findings and constraints: Estimates of diversity drawn from one million T cells were considered underestimates. Older age coincided with a roughly linear decline in TCR beta diversity per million T cells.

Note on this clonotype: Its matching antigen is unknown.

V trimming: 4 bases; J trimming: 7 bases; junction bases outside the gene matches: 6. Germline loops: CDR1 DFQATT, CDR2 SNEGSKA (reference sequence). CDR3 length equals 14 residues. All donors came from Russia, were Caucasian and healthy, and spanned ages about 6 to 95. A second PCR of roughly 7 to 11 cycles used a sample-barcoded 5' primer and a J-beta primer mix. Using its own MiXCR run on the 5' RACE reads, TCRdb lists one record per CDR3 protein. Of 730,000 or so distinct CDR3 sequences listed, around 43% were seen once; the top ten hold about 30%. The V and J genes are TRBV20-1 and TRBJ2-3; TRBD2 aligns across 12 bases. This clonotype was sampled from an older man in good health. The sample taken for sequencing was blood. For the CDR3, the DNA is TGCAGTGCTACCCTAGCGGGAGGGCCTTATACGCAGTATTTT. The encoded protein is CSATLAGGPYTQYF.